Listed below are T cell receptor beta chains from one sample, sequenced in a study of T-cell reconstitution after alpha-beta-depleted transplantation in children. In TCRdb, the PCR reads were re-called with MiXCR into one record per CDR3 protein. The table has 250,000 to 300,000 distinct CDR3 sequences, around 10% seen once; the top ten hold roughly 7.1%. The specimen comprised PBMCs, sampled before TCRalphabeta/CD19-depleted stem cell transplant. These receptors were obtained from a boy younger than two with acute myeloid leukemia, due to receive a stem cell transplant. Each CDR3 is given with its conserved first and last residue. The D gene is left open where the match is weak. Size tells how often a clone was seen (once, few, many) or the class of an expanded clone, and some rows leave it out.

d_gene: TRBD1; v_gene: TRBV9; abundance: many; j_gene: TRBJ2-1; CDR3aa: CASSSGQGMNEQFF; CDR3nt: TGTGCCAGCAGCTCCGGACAGGGAATGAATGAGCAGTTCTTC
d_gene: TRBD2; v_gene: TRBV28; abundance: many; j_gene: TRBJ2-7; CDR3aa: CASSLSGGRANLGSYEQYF; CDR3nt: TGTGCCAGCAGTTTATCGGGCGGGAGGGCCAATTTGGGCTCCTACGAGCAGTACTTC
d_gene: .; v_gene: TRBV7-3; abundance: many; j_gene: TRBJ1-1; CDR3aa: CASSLTQNTEAFF; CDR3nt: TGTGCCAGCAGCTTAACGCAGAACACTGAAGCTTTCTTT
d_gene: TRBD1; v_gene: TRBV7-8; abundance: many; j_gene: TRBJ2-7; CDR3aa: CASSLGQGTLSYEQYF; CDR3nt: TGTGCCAGCAGCTTGGGACAGGGAACGCTTTCCTACGAGCAGTACTTC
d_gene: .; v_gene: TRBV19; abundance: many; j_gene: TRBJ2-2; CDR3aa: CASSQRVRDTGELFF; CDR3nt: TGTGCCAGTAGTCAAAGGGTACGAGACACCGGGGAGCTGTTTTTT
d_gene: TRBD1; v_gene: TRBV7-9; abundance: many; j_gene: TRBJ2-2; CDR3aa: CASRHKGQYTGELFF; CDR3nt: TGTGCCAGCAGACATAAGGGACAGTACACCGGGGAGCTGTTTTTT
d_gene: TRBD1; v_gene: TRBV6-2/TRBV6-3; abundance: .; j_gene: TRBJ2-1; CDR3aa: CASSYQGAFLSSSSYNEQFF; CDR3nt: TGTGCCAGCAGTTACCAGGGGGCCTTCCTTAGCTCTAGCTCCTACAATGAGCAGTTCTTC
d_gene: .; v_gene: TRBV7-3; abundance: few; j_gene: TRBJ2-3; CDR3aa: CASSLISSGATDTQYF; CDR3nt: TGTGCCAGCAGCTTAATTTCATCGGGGGCCACAGATACGCAGTATTTT
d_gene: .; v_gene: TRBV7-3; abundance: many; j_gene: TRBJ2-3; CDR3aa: CASSLMGSTSTDTQYF; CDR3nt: TGTGCCAGCAGCTTAATGGGCTCGACCTCCACAGATACGCAGTATTTT
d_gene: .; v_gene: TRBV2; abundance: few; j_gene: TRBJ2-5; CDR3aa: CASSGTPGRKETQYF; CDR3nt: TGTGCCAGCAGTGGTACCCCGGGACGGAAGGAGACCCAGTACTTC
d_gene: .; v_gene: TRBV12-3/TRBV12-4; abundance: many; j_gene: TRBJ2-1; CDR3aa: CASSFGGVVDEQFF; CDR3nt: TGTGCCAGCAGTTTTGGCGGGGTGGTCGATGAGCAGTTCTTC
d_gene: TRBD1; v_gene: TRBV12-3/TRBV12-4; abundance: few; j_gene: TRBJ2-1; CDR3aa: CASTGQGAANEQFF; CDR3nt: TGTGCCAGCACGGGACAGGGGGCTGCCAATGAGCAGTTCTTC
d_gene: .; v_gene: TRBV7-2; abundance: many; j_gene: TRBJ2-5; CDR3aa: CASSWDQGRETQYF; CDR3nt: TGTGCCAGCAGCTGGGACCAGGGTAGGGAGACCCAGTACTTC
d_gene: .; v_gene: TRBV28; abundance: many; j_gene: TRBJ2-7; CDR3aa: CASSPLLARAYEQYF; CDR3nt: TGTGCCAGCAGTCCCCTTTTGGCGCGCGCCTACGAGCAGTACTTC
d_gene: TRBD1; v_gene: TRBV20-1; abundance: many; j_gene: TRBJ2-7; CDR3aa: CSALSGDRGGHEQYF; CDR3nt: TGCAGTGCCCTCTCGGGGGACAGGGGAGGCCACGAGCAGTACTTC
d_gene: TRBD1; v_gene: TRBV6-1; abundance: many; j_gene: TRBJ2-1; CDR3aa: CASSPTGEGEQFF; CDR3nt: TGTGCCAGCAGTCCGACAGGGGAAGGCGAGCAGTTCTTC
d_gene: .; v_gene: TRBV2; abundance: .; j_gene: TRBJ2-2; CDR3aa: CARCLDVEGGGYTGELFF; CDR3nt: TGTGCCCGCTGTTTAGATGTGGAGGGGGGAGGTTACACCGGGGAGCTGTTTTTT